This TCR beta chain was sequenced in a study of cytomegalovirus exposure and HLA in healthy donors. Researchers ran the PCR with 60 Vbeta and 13 Jbeta primers. Clones were sequenced by immunoSEQ multiplex PCR, and TCRdb holds only the in-frame ones, with some missing. The sample carries fewer than 180,000 clones, 79% recorded once. The TCR was taken from a man aged 50 to 60 in good health and CMV-seropositive. The sample consisted of PBMCs.

The CDR3 loop reads CASSSPSISGSTDTQYF. The DNA of the CDR3 is TGTGCCAGCAGCTCCCCTAGTATTAGCGGCAGCACAGATACGCAGTATTTT. This sequence joins TRBV7-8 and TRBJ2-3; D might be TRBD2 (6 bases). Trimming took 4 bases from V and 0 from J, leaving 17 bases between them. Germline assignment: CDR1 SGHVS and CDR2 FQNEAQ. The CDR3 runs 17 residues.